The 21 T cell receptor beta chains below all came from one sample that was sequenced in a study of blood T cell repertoires in COVID-19. TCRdb's copy holds only in-frame clones and misses some; the assay was immunoSEQ multiplex PCR. The sample lists more than 30,000 clones; 90% to 95% were seen once. The sequencing sample was made of peripheral blood. The source is a human donor with active COVID-19. The donor label of this sample is uncertain.

This clone appeared once. The rearrangement uses TRBV28 and TRBJ2-7; D is perhaps TRBD1 (5 bases). With 9 bases removed from V and 1 base from J, the gap between germline ends came to 13 bases. Germline-derived CDR1 and CDR2 are MDHEN and SYDVKM. The CDR3 spans 13 residues. The CDR3 nucleotides are TGTGCCAGTTTGACAGTACGATCCTACGAGCAGTACTTC. Protein: CASLTVRSYEQYF.

This clone was seen a handful of times. The chain employs TRBV4-1 and TRBJ1-2; no definite D call. The V and J ends lost 0 bases and 4 bases respectively, with 9 bases between them. This CDR3 region has 14 residues. The germline V gene encodes CDR1 MGHRA and CDR2 YSYEKL. In nucleotides, the CDR3 is TGCGCCAGCAGCCAAGATCATGTTTTCTATGGCTACACCTTC. Encoded protein: CASSQDHVFYGYTF.

This chain joins TRBV5-6 and TRBJ1-1; possibly TRBD1 for D (5 bases). This CDR3 spans 14 amino acids. V lost 4 bases, J lost 0 bases, and 10 bases lay in between. Per the germline V gene, CDR1 is SGHDT and CDR2 is YYEEEE. CDR3 residues: CASSPQGLNTEAFF. CDR3 nucleotide sequence: TGTGCCAGCAGCCCCCAGGGATTGAACACTGAAGCTTTCTTT.

This chain links TRBV5-1 with TRBJ2-1, with D perhaps matching TRBD1 (5 bases). V lost 3 bases and J 5 bases, leaving 15 bases between the germline ends. Germline V gene data show CDR1 as SGHRS and CDR2 as YFSETQ. The CDR3 spans 15 residues. CDR3 sequence reads: CASSSQGAPHNEQFF. The CDR3 DNA sequence: TGCGCCAGCAGCTCGCAGGGCGCTCCACACAATGAGCAGTTCTTC.

The chain combines TRBV6-6 with TRBJ1-3; 7 bases fit TRBD1. V lost 2 bases and J lost 3; bases outside the gene matches: 7. The germline gives CDR1 MNHNY, CDR2 SVGAGI (reference sequence). This CDR3 spans 16 amino acids. The CDR3 region has the DNA TGTGCCAGCAGTTACGGGACAGAGGCGCTTGGAAACACCATATATTTT. Translation gives CASSYGTEALGNTIYF.

J is TRBJ2-5 and V is TRBV28; no definite D call. This CDR3 is built from 11 residues. V lost 5 bases and J 2 bases, leaving 3 bases between the germline ends. Germline CDR1 is MDHEN and CDR2 is SYDVKM. CDR3 region: CASSPQETQYF. The CDR3 coding sequence is TGTGCCAGCAGTCCTCAAGAGACCCAGTACTTC.

The table lists this clone with a count of one. The gene calls are TRBV6-6 and TRBJ2-7, with 11 bases aligning to TRBD1. Trimming cost V 6 bases and J 6 bases; bases outside gene matches: 7. Germline loops: CDR1 MNHNY, CDR2 SVGAGI (reference sequence). CDR3 length: 14 residues. CDR3: CASSRTGGGSEQYF. The CDR3 DNA is TGTGCCAGCAGCCGGACAGGGGGCGGTTCCGAGCAGTACTTC.

The chain employs TRBV19 and TRBJ2-5; 8 bases agree with TRBD2. The junction had 15 bases not matched to a gene; V was cut back by 4 bases and J by 5 bases. Germline V gene lookup returns CDR1 LNHDA and CDR2 SQIVND (reference sequence). This CDR3 spans 17 amino acids. CDR3 in amino acids: CASSTTSGLVLGETQYF. CDR3 sequence (DNA): TGTGCCAGTAGTACTACCTCGGGACTAGTCTTGGGCGAGACCCAGTACTTC.

This clone was seen only once. V and J are TRBV11-3 and TRBJ1-2; D perhaps matches TRBD1 (6 bases). V was pared by 3 bases and J by 3 bases, with 14 bases between. CDR3 length: 15 residues. CDR1 is SGHNT and CDR2 is YENEEA in the germline V gene. The CDR3 loop is CASSFSGVLDYGYTF. For the CDR3, the DNA is TGTGCCAGCAGCTTCTCAGGGGTTTTGGACTATGGCTACACCTTC.

This clone was seen more than once but under ten times. This chain connects TRBV19 to TRBJ2-7, with 10 bases identical to TRBD1. Germline CDR1 and CDR2: LNHDA and SQIVND (reference sequence). The V segment lost 2 bases and the J segment 3 bases; nucleotides outside the gene matches: 4. This CDR3 spans 15 amino acids. The CDR3 loop is CASSISRTGGYEQYF. DNA for the CDR3: TGTGCCAGTAGTATAAGTAGGACAGGGGGCTACGAGCAGTACTTC.

The chain joins TRBV5-1 to TRBJ1-4; 7 nucleotides agree with TRBD1. The junction had 1 base not matched to a gene; V was cut back by 4 bases and J by 4 bases. CDR1 and CDR2 from the germline V gene are SGHRS and YFSETQ. CDR3 length equals 13 residues. Here the CDR3 DNA reads TGCGCCAGCAGCGACAGGGTTAATGAAAAACTGTTTTTT. Its translation is CASSDRVNEKLFF.

This chain connects TRBV7-2 to TRBJ2-1; 9 bases line up with TRBD1. The V and J ends lost 5 bases and 6 bases, in that order; junction bases with no gene match: 11. The CDR3 length is 16 residues. CDR1 SGHTA and CDR2 FQGNSA come from the germline V gene. The CDR3 spells CASSLEGTGFSNEQFF. CDR3 in DNA: TGTGCCAGCAGCCTCGAGGGGACAGGGTTTTCCAATGAGCAGTTCTTC.

V and J are TRBV4-1 and TRBJ2-7, with D perhaps TRBD2 (6 bases). This CDR3 is 15 amino acids long. Germline V lookup: CDR1 MGHRA, CDR2 YSYEKL. Trimming removed 0 bases from V and 7 bases from J, with 16 bases in between. This CDR3 is CASSQELATLREQYF. CDR3 sequence (DNA): TGCGCCAGCAGCCAAGAACTAGCAACTCTCCGTGAGCAGTACTTC.

The chain combines TRBV5-1 with TRBJ2-1; 12 bases match TRBD2. The CDR3 extends over 14 amino acids. V lost 6 bases, J lost 5 bases, and 3 bases stayed unmatched. The germline gives CDR1 SGHRS, CDR2 YFSETQ. Here the CDR3 reads CASKLAGGNNEQFF. The CDR3 DNA sequence: TGCGCCAGCAAGCTAGCGGGGGGGAACAATGAGCAGTTCTTC.

This clone was detected once. This rearrangement joins TRBV5-1 to TRBJ2-7; TRBD2 matches 10 bases. Germline V gene data show CDR1 as SGHRS and CDR2 as YFSETQ. The CDR3 is 15 residues long. J gave up 2 bases and V 4 bases, and 6 bases lay outside the gene matches. CDR3 bases: TGCGCCAGCAGCCTCTCTAGCGGGGGCGCCTACGAGCAGTACTTC. Translating gives CASSLSSGGAYEQYF.

The rearrangement joins TRBV11-3 to TRBJ2-1, with TRBD1 identical over 9 bases. V lost 2 bases and J lost 7; bases outside the gene matches: 3. The CDR3 covers 14 residues. Germline-derived CDR1 and CDR2 are SGHNT and YENEEA. CDR3 sequence reads: CASSLSGTGNEQFF. The CDR3 DNA is TGTGCCAGCAGCTTAAGCGGGACAGGGAATGAGCAGTTCTTC.

This sequence joins TRBV6-4 and TRBJ2-7; 7 nucleotides line up with TRBD1. The germline gives CDR1 MRHNA, CDR2 SNTAGT. V lost 7 bases to trimming and J lost 3 bases; unmatched junction nucleotides: 6. The length of the CDR3 is 13 residues. The CDR3 DNA sequence: TGTGCCAGCACCCGGGACAGAAACTACGAGCAGTACTTC. It is translated as CASTRDRNYEQYF.

This chain joins TRBV6-1 and TRBJ1-2; perhaps TRBD1 as D (5 bases). The CDR3 has 16 amino acids. Deletions cut 0 bases from V and 8 bases from J, with 19 bases between. Germline V CDR1 and CDR2: MNHNS, SASEGT. DNA for the CDR3: TGTGCCAGCAGTGAAGCGACGGGAGGGGCAGGGAACGGCTACACCTTC. Translated: CASSEATGGAGNGYTF.

This clone was observed once. V usage is TRBV7-9 and J usage is TRBJ2-1; D gene uncertain. Germline values: CDR1 SEHNR, CDR2 FQNEAQ (reference sequence). Trimming shortened V by 3 bases and J by 7 bases, and 4 bases separated the two germline ends. The CDR3 covers 11 residues. The CDR3 spells CASSFLNEQFF. The CDR3 bases are TGTGCCAGCAGCTTTTTAAATGAGCAGTTCTTC.

V is TRBV11-2 and J is TRBJ2-2, with 7 positions matching TRBD1. The junction had 9 bases not matched to a gene; V was cut back by 5 bases and J by 3 bases. CDR3 length: 16 amino acids. In germline, CDR1 is SGHAT, CDR2 FQNNGV. CDR3 in amino acids: CASSVRGRSDTGELFF. CDR3 DNA: TGTGCCAGCAGCGTCAGGGGGAGATCGGACACCGGGGAGCTGTTTTTT.

This chain uses TRBV4-1 with TRBJ1-2, with D possibly matching TRBD1 (6 bases). The CDR3 loop spans 13 amino acids. The germline CDR1 and CDR2 sequences are MGHRA and YSYEKL. V lost 0 bases to trimming and J lost 8 bases, with 10 bases between them. CDR3 loop: CASSQDSGVGYTF. CDR3 coding DNA: TGCGCCAGCAGCCAAGATTCAGGGGTAGGCTACACCTTC.